The next 2 T cell receptor beta chains were all read from a single sample in a study of CD8 T cells in ankylosing spondylitis. Study results and caveats: Among TCR beta sequences, a motif of under ten highly homologous variants appeared characteristic of ankylosing spondylitis blood.

One entry per CDR3 protein, called by TCRdb with MiXCR from the 5' RACE reads. This sample has 450,000 to 550,000 distinct CDR3 sequences, with under 5.5% found just once. Antigen specificity for these receptors is unknown. The sequencing sample was made of blood, either unsorted or a sorted T cell fraction (not recorded which). The receptors were sampled from a male donor with ankylosing spondylitis.

This clonotype was detected ten times or more. For the CDR3, the DNA is TGTGCCAGCAGTTTCCTCGGGAGGGCGGTGGGTTCACCCCTCCACTTT. Translation gives CASSFLGRAVGSPLHF. The gene calls are TRBV28 and TRBJ1-6; no clear D gene. This CDR3 has 16 amino acids. Trimming shortened V by 3 bases and J by 9 bases, and 18 bases separated the two germline ends. Germline V gives CDR1 MDHEN, CDR2 SYDVKM.

This clonotype was recorded at least ten times. CDR3 region: CASSPAWGNEQYF. CDR3 bases: TGTGCCAGCAGCCCCGCCTGGGGCAACGAGCAGTACTTC. The V gene is TRBV7-9, the J gene TRBJ2-7, with D tentatively TRBD1 (5 bases). The V end lost 5 bases, the J end lost 5 bases, and 13 bases lay between the germline ends. The germline CDR1 and CDR2 sequences are SEHNR and FQNEAQ (reference sequence). This CDR3 contains 13 residues. Combining the CDR3 with reference TRBV7-9 and TRBJ2-7 gives the whole variable domain DTGVSQNPRHKITKRGQNVTFRCDPISEHNRLYWYRQTLGQGPEFLTYFQNEAQLEKSRLLSDRFSAERPKGSFSTLEIQRTEQGDSAMYLCASSPAWGNEQYFGPGTRLTVT.